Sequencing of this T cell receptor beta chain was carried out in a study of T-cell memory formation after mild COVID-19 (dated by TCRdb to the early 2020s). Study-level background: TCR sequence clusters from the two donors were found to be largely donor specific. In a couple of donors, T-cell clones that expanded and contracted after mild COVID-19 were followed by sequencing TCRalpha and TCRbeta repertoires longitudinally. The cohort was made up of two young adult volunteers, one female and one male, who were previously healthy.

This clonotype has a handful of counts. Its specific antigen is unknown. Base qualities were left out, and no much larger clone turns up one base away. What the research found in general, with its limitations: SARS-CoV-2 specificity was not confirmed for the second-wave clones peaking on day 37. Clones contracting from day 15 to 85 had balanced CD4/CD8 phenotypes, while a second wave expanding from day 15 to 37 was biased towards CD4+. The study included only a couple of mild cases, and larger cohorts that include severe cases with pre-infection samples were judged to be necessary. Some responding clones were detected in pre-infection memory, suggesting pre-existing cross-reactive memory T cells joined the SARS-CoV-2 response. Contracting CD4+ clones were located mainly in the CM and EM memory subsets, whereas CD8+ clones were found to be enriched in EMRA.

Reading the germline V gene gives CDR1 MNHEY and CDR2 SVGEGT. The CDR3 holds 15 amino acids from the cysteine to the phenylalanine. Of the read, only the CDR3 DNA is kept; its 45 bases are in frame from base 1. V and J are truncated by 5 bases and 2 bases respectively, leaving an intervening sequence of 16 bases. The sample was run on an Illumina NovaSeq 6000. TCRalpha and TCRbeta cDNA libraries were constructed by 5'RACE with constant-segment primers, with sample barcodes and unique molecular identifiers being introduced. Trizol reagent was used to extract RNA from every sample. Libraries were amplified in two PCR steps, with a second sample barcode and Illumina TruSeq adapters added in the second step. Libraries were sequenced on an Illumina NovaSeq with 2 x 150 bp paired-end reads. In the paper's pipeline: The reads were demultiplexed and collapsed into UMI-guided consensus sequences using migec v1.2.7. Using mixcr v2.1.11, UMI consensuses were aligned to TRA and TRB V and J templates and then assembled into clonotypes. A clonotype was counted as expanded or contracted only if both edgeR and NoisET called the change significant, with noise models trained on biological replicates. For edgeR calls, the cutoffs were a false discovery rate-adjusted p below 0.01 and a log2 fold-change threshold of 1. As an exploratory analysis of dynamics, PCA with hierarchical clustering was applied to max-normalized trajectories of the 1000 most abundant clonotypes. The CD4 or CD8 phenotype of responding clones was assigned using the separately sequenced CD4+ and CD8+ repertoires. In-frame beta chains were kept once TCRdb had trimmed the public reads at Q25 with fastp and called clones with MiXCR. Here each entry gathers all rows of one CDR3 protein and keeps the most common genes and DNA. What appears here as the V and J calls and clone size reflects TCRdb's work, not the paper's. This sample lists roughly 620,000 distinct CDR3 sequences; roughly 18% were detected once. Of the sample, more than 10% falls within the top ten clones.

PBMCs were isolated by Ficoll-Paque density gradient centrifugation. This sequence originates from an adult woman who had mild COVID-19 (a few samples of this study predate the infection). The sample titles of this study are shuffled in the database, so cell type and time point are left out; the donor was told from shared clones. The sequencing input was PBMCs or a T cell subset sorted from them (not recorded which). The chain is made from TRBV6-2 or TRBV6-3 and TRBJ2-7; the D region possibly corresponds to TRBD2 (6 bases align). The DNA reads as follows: TGTGCCAGCAGTACGCGACTAGATTTAACCTACGAGCAGTACTTC. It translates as CASSTRLDLTYEQYF.